The next 21 T cell receptor beta chains were all read from a single sample in a study of cytomegalovirus exposure and HLA in healthy donors. PCR was performed using 60 Vbeta and 13 Jbeta primers. Sequencing was performed with immunoSEQ multiplex PCR; in TCRdb, only in-frame clones are kept and a portion is missing. This table has approximately 120,000 clones, 75% to 80% appearing once. The source material was PBMCs. The source is a woman aged 40 to 50 in good health and CMV-seropositive.

This chain joins TRBV6-5 and TRBJ2-2; D may be TRBD2 (7 bases). Trimming shortened V by 4 bases and J by 4 bases, and 16 bases separated the two germline ends. CDR3 size: 16 residues. Germline assignment: CDR1 MNHEY and CDR2 SVGAGI. CDR3 sequence reads: CASSSSYRGATGELFF. CDR3 nucleotide sequence: TGTGCCAGCAGTTCGTCTTATCGGGGGGCCACCGGGGAGCTGTTTTTT.

This chain links TRBV25-1 with TRBJ1-2, with TRBD1 as a possible D gene (6 bases). Germline CDR1 and CDR2: MGHDK and SYGVNS. The CDR3 spans 13 residues. V dropped 5 bases and J dropped 4 bases, with 11 bases sitting between them. The CDR3 reads CASSRGGFYGYTF. The CDR3 DNA reads as TGTGCCAGCAGTCGAGGGGGATTCTATGGCTACACCTTC.

The chain uses TRBV5-1 and TRBJ2-3, with D perhaps matching TRBD1 (5 bases). Trimming stripped 0 bases from V and 3 bases from J, with 11 bases between. The length of the CDR3 is 15 residues. Per the germline V gene, CDR1 is SGHRS and CDR2 is YFSETQ. CDR3 loop: CASSLGEGVTDTQYF. CDR3 DNA sequence: TGCGCCAGCAGCTTGGGTGAAGGGGTAACAGATACGCAGTATTTT.

The CDR3 sequence is CASSTYQQGSSYNSPLHF. The CDR3 DNA sequence: TGTGCCAGCAGCACCTACCAACAGGGAAGCTCCTATAATTCACCCCTCCACTTT. The chain is built from TRBV7-2 and TRBJ1-6; D is possibly TRBD1 (6 bases). The CDR3 spans 18 residues. The V gene's germline CDR1 is SGHTA and CDR2 FQGNSA. The ends were cut back, 5 bases at V and 0 bases at J, with 17 bases in the middle.

The chain couples TRBV10-2 to TRBJ2-5; 8 bases match TRBD2. The junction had 9 bases not matched to a gene; V was cut back by 5 bases and J by 4 bases. Germline CDR1 reads WSHSY; CDR2 reads SAAADI. The CDR3 is 15 amino acids. CDR3 residues: CASSSQRGIRETQYF. The CDR3 nucleotides are TGCGCCAGCAGTTCGCAGCGGGGGATCAGAGAGACCCAGTACTTC.

The chain carries TRBV2 and TRBJ1-5; D gene ambiguous. Germline V gene data show CDR1 as SNHLY and CDR2 as FYNNEI. CDR3 size: 14 residues. V lost 4 bases, J lost 0 bases, and 7 bases lay in between. CDR3 protein: CASSVSVSNQPQHF. CDR3 DNA: TGTGCCAGCAGTGTTTCTGTTAGCAATCAGCCCCAGCATTTT.

The rearrangement links TRBV5-1 to TRBJ2-1, with a tentative D call TRBD1 (7 bases). The germline V gene encodes CDR1 SGHRS and CDR2 YFSETQ. The CDR3 is made up of 15 amino acids. Trimming removed 4 bases from V and 7 bases from J, with 18 bases in between. Here the CDR3 DNA reads TGCGCCAGCAGCCCCCCTGGACAGGCGGGGAATGAGCAGTTCTTC. As protein: CASSPPGQAGNEQFF.

The chain employs TRBV5-1 and TRBJ1-4; the D is unclear. Germline CDR1 is SGHRS and CDR2 is YFSETQ. Trimming cost V 2 bases and J 1 base, with 9 bases left between them. The CDR3 sequence is 15 residues long. CDR3 sequence: CASSLHYLTNEKLFF. As DNA, the CDR3 is TGCGCCAGCAGCTTACACTATCTAACTAATGAAAAACTGTTTTTT.

This chain connects TRBV30 to TRBJ1-2, with 11 positions matching TRBD1. Losses at the gene ends were 7 bases for V and 8 bases for J; bases not matched to a gene: 3. Germline CDR1 GTSNPN, CDR2 SVGIG (reference sequence). The CDR3 has 11 residues. CDR3 loop: CASGTGGGYTF. The CDR3 region has the DNA TGTGCCTCTGGGACAGGGGGAGGCTACACCTTC. Based on the CDR3 plus reference TRBV30 and TRBJ1-2, the full variable domain is SQTIHQWPATLVQPVGSPLSLECTVEGTSNPNLYWYRQAAGRGLQLLFYSVGIGQISSEVPQNLSASRPQDRQFILSSKKLLLSDSGFYLCASGTGGGYTFGSGTRLTVV.

This sequence joins TRBV14 and TRBJ2-3; 12 bases line up with TRBD2. The CDR3 sequence is 17 residues long. Germline CDR1 and CDR2: SGHDN and FVKESK. Unmatched junction bases numbered 6, after V lost 2 bases and J lost 3 bases. DNA of the CDR3: TGTGCCAGCAGCCAATACGGGACTAGCGGGCAAACAGATACGCAGTATTTT. It codes for CASSQYGTSGQTDTQYF.

This clone was picked up a small number of times. J is TRBJ2-2 and V is TRBV7-3, with D maybe TRBD1 (5 bases). Trimming left V 5 bases short and J 0 bases short, with 10 bases between. The CDR3 extends over 15 amino acids. Germline V CDR1 and CDR2: SGHTA, FQGTGA. CDR3 sequence (DNA): TGTGCCAGCAGCCCAGGGATTCCGAACACCGGGGAGCTGTTTTTT. Its translation is CASSPGIPNTGELFF.

Notes on this clone: Other DNA sequences in this specimen translate into the identical CDR3. The rearrangement links TRBV6-1 to TRBJ2-7; 10 bases agree with TRBD1. CDR1 is MNHNS, CDR2 SASEGT, per germline. V dropped 6 bases and J dropped 2; count of bases not matched to a gene: 1. The CDR3 consists of 13 residues. CDR3 in DNA: TGTGCCAGCAGAGGGACAGGGGCCTACGAGCAGTACTTC. It encodes CASRGTGAYEQYF.

Here the CDR3 reads CASSRAASGGTQRDTQYF. The CDR3 DNA follows: TGTGCCAGCTCCCGGGCGGCTAGCGGGGGGACGCAGCGAGATACGCAGTATTTT. V usage is TRBV2 and J usage is TRBJ2-3; 11 nucleotides line up with TRBD2. The CDR3 contains 18 residues. In germline, CDR1 is SNHLY, CDR2 FYNNEI. V lost 8 bases to trimming and J lost 5 bases; unmatched junction nucleotides: 18.

The genes are TRBV19 and TRBJ1-2, with a tentative D call TRBD1 (5 bases). Trimming left V 3 bases short and J 7 bases short, with 9 bases between. CDR3 length: 12 residues. Germline assignment: CDR1 LNHDA and CDR2 SQIVND (reference sequence). CDR3 loop: CASSMTASGYTF. The CDR3 DNA sequence: TGTGCCAGTAGTATGACAGCTTCTGGCTACACCTTC.

This clone was seen more than once but under ten times. The chain links TRBV7-2 to TRBJ1-6, with TRBD1 identical over 10 bases. The CDR3 has 15 amino acids. V dropped 3 bases and J dropped 10; count of bases not matched to a gene: 6. Germline V lookup: CDR1 SGHTA, CDR2 FQGNSA. In nucleotides, the CDR3 is TGTGCCAGCAGCTTGACAGGGGGCTTAGGATCACCCCTCCACTTT. It codes for CASSLTGGLGSPLHF.

J is TRBJ1-1 and V is TRBV9, with TRBD1 as a possible D gene (5 bases). Germline V lookup: CDR1 SGDLS, CDR2 YYNGEE. The CDR3 spans 14 residues. Trimming removed 5 bases at V and 0 bases at J, with 11 bases between. The chain's CDR3 is CASSLTGMNTEAFF. CDR3 sequence (DNA): TGTGCCAGCAGTCTAACAGGTATGAACACTGAAGCTTTCTTT.

The CDR3 loop reads CASSLWRGVAYNEQFF. The CDR3 DNA sequence: TGTGCCAGCAGCTTATGGCGGGGGGTCGCCTACAATGAGCAGTTCTTC. The genes are TRBV7-9 and TRBJ2-1; TRBD2 matches at 8 bases. V shed 2 bases, J shed 2 bases, and the junction held 5 bases outside the gene matches. CDR1 and CDR2 (germline): SEHNR, FQNEAQ (reference sequence). The CDR3 covers 16 residues.

The chain is built from TRBV5-1 and TRBJ2-3; 12 bases map to TRBD2. The CDR3 spans 16 residues. Trimming removed 4 bases from V and 2 bases from J; junction bases left unmatched: 5. In germline, CDR1 is SGHRS, CDR2 YFSETQ. CDR3 in amino acids: CASSTGLAGNTDTQYF. CDR3 DNA: TGCGCCAGCAGCACCGGACTAGCGGGAAACACAGATACGCAGTATTTT.

The chain combines TRBV6-5 with TRBJ1-6, with D uncertain. CDR1 and CDR2 from the germline V gene are MNHEY and SVGAGI. Trimming shortened V by 6 bases and J by 7 bases, and 13 bases separated the two germline ends. The CDR3 length is 14 residues. The CDR3 protein is CASRAPGLNSPLHF. Here the CDR3 DNA reads TGTGCCAGCAGGGCTCCCGGGTTAAATTCACCCCTCCACTTT.

The V and J genes are TRBV19 and TRBJ1-3; TRBD1 matches at 8 bases. CDR1 LNHDA and CDR2 SQIVND come from the germline V gene (reference sequence). Trimming at V came to 5 bases and at J to 4 bases, leaving 7 bases not matched to a gene. The CDR3 consists of 15 residues. The DNA of the CDR3 is TGTGCCAGTAGTGCGCAGGGGGCTACGGGAAACACCATATATTTT. This sequence encodes CASSAQGATGNTIYF.

The CDR3 DNA reads as TGTGCCAGCAGTTATCACAGGGTGAATCAGCCCCAGCATTTT. It yields the protein CASSYHRVNQPQHF. The chain recombines TRBV6-5 with TRBJ1-5; D may be TRBD1 (6 bases). Trimming cost V 3 bases and J 4 bases, with 10 bases left between them. The CDR3 consists of 14 residues. Germline values: CDR1 MNHEY, CDR2 SVGAGI.